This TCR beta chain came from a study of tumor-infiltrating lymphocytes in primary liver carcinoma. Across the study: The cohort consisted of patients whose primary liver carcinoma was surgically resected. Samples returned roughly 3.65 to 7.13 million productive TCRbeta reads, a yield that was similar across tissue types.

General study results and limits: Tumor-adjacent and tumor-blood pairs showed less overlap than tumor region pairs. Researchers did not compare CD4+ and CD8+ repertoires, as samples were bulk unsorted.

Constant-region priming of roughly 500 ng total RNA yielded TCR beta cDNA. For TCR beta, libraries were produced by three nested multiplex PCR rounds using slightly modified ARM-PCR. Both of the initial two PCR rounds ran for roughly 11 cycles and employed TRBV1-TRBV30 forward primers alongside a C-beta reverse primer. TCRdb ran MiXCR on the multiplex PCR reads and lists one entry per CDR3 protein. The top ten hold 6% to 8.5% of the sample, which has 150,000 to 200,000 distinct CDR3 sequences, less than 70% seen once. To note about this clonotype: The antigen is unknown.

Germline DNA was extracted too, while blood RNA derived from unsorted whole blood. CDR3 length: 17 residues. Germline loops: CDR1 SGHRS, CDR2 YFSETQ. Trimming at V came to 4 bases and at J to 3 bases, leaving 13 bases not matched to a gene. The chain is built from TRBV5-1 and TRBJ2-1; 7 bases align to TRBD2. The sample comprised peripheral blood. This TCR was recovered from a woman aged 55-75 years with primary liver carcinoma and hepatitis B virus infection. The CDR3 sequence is CASSQRYGTNLYNEQFF. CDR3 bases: TGCGCCAGCAGCCAGAGGTACGGGACTAACCTCTACAATGAGCAGTTCTTC.